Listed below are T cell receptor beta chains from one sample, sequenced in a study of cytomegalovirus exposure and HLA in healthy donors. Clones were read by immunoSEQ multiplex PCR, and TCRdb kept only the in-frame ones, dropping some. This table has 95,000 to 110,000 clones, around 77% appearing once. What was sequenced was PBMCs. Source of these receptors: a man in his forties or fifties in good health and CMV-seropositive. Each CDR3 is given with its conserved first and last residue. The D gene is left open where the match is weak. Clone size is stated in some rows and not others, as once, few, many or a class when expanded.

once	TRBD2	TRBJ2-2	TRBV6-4	CASSAASGSTGELFF	TGTGCCAGCAGTGCAGCTAGCGGGAGCACTGGGGAGCTGTTTTTT
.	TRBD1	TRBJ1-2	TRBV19	CASSSDRGVYGYTF	TGTGCCAGTAGTAGCGACAGGGGAGTATATGGCTACACCTTC
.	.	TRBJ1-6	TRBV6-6	CASSYLSENSPLHF	TGTGCCAGCAGTTACCTTTCAGAAAATTCACCCCTCCACTTT
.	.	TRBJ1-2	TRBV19	CASRSRVGDRYGYTF	TGTGCCAGTAGAAGTCGGGTCGGGGATCGCTATGGCTACACCTTC
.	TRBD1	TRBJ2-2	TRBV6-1	CASRQGVQTTGELFF	TGTGCCAGCAGGCAGGGGGTTCAGACAACCGGGGAGCTGTTTTTT
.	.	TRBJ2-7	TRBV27	CASRSGYEQYF	TGTGCCAGCAGGAGCGGGTACGAGCAGTACTTC
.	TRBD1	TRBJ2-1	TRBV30	CAWSVTGGYNEQFF	TGTGCCTGGAGTGTAACAGGGGGCTACAATGAGCAGTTCTTC
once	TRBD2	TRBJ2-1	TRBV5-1	CASSLAFSAGWEPDEQFF	TGCGCCAGCAGCTTGGCCTTCTCAGCGGGGTGGGAACCAGATGAGCAGTTCTTC
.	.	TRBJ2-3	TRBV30	CAWSVQGTDTQYF	TGTGCCTGGAGTGTACAGGGCACAGATACGCAGTATTTT
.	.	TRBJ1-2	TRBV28	CASITAEGNYGYTF	TGTGCCAGCATTACGGCCGAGGGTAACTATGGCTACACCTTC
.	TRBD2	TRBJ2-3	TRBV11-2	CASSPGLAGVGDTQYF	TGTGCCAGCAGCCCCGGACTAGCGGGAGTGGGAGATACGCAGTATTTT
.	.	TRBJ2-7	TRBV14	CASSLGTWPEQYF	TGTGCCAGCAGCCTCGGGACATGGCCTGAGCAGTACTTC
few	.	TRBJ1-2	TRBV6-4	CASSDPWSQAGYTF	TGTGCCAGCAGTGACCCCTGGTCTCAGGCTGGCTACACCTTC
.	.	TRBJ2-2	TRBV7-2	CASSLIELLGGELFF	TGTGCCAGCAGCTTAATTGAACTGCTTGGCGGGGAGCTGTTTTTT
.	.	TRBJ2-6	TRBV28	CATSRGGTGANVLTF	TGTGCCACCAGCCGAGGAGGCACAGGGGCCAACGTCCTGACTTTC
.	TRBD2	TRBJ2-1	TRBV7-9	CASSLIASGDFNEQFF	TGTGCCAGCAGCTTAATCGCTAGCGGGGACTTCAATGAGCAGTTCTTC
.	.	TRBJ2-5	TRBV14	CASSQLQGYETQYF	TGTGCCAGCAGCCAGCTACAGGGCTATGAGACCCAGTACTTC
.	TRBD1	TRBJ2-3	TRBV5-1	CASSPDRQGSDTQYF	TGCGCCAGCAGCCCCGACAGACAGGGGTCAGATACGCAGTATTTT
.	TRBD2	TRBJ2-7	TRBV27	CASHSQRETYEQYF	TGTGCCAGCCACTCCCAGCGGGAGACCTACGAGCAGTACTTC
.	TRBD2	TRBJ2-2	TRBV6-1	CASKWASGHTGELFF	TGTGCCAGCAAGTGGGCTAGCGGACACACCGGGGAGCTGTTTTTT
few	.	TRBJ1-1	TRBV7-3	CASSYGGGTEAFF	TGTGCCAGCAGCTACGGGGGAGGGACTGAAGCTTTCTTT
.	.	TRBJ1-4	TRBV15	CATSWTTDEKLFF	TGTGCCACCAGCTGGACTACAGATGAAAAACTGTTTTTT
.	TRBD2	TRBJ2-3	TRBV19	CASSTRLAGGGNTDTQYF	TGTGCCAGTAGTACACGACTAGCGGGAGGAGGGAACACAGATACGCAGTATTTT
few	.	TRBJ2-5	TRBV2	CANNIQETQYF	TGTGCCAACAACATACAAGAGACCCAGTACTTC
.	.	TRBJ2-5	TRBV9	CASSVAPGGHEETQYF	TGTGCCAGCAGCGTAGCCCCTGGGGGACATGAAGAGACCCAGTACTTC
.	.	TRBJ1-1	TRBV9	CASSVHMNTEAFF	TGTGCCAGCAGCGTGCACATGAACACTGAAGCTTTCTTT
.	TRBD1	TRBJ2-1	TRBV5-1	CASSLGSLVNRDSNYNEQFF	TGCGCCAGCAGCTTGGGATCGTTAGTAAACCGGGACAGTAATTACAATGAGCAGTTCTTC
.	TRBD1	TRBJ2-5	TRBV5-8	CASSLGGQDQETQYF	TGTGCCAGCAGCTTGGGGGGACAGGACCAAGAGACCCAGTACTTC
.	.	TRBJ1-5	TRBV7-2	CASSLSISPSNQPQHF	TGTGCCAGCAGCTTATCGATAAGCCCTAGCAATCAGCCCCAGCATTTT
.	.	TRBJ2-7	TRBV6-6	CASRPGTGAYEQYF	TGTGCCAGCAGACCCGGGACGGGAGCCTACGAGCAGTACTTC
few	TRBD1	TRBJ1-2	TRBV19	CASSIHSGDRAGDGYTF	TGTGCCAGTAGTATCCATTCGGGCGACAGGGCGGGTGATGGCTACACCTTC
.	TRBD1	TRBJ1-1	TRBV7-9	CASSSGQGDSGTEAFF	TGTGCCAGCAGCTCAGGACAGGGGGACAGCGGCACTGAAGCTTTCTTT
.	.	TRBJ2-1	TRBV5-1	CASSLGTSRFVYNEQFF	TGCGCCAGCAGCTTGGGGACAAGTCGTTTTGTGTACAATGAGCAGTTCTTC
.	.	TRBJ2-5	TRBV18	CASSPAVSETQYF	TGTGCCAGCTCACCAGCAGTTTCGGAGACCCAGTACTTC
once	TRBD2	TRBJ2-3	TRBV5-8	CASSPGLAGTDTQYF	TGTGCCAGCAGCCCCGGACTAGCGGGCACAGATACGCAGTATTTT
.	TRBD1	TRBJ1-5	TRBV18	CASSPDRVQPQHF	TGTGCCAGCTCACCCGACAGGGTGCAGCCCCAGCATTTT
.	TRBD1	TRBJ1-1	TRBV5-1	CASSLDRGHLNTEAFF	TGCGCCAGCAGTCTGGACAGGGGGCATCTTAACACTGAAGCTTTCTTT
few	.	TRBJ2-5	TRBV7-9	CASSFTLETQYF	TGTGCCAGCAGCTTCACATTAGAGACCCAGTACTTC
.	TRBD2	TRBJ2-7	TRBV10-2	CASGGGRARSYEQYF	TGCGCCAGCGGCGGCGGGAGGGCCCGGAGCTACGAGCAGTACTTC
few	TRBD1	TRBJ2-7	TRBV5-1	CASSLGGWTGTEQYF	TGCGCCAGCAGCTTGGGAGGCTGGACAGGGACCGAGCAGTACTTC
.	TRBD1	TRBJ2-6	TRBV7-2	CASSLERGLGANVLTF	TGTGCCAGCAGCTTAGAAAGGGGGCTTGGGGCCAACGTCCTGACTTTC
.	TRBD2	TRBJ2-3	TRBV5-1	CASSPGLANTDTQYF	TGCGCCAGCAGCCCTGGACTAGCCAACACAGATACGCAGTATTTT
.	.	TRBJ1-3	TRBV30	CAWSVPGSGNTIYF	TGTGCCTGGAGTGTTCCAGGCTCTGGAAACACCATATATTTT
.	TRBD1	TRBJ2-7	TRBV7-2	CASSPWDRGYEQYF	TGTGCCAGCAGCCCTTGGGACAGGGGATATGAGCAGTACTTC
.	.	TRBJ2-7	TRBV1	CPSSSYEQYF	TGCCCCTCGAGCTCCTACGAGCAGTACTTC